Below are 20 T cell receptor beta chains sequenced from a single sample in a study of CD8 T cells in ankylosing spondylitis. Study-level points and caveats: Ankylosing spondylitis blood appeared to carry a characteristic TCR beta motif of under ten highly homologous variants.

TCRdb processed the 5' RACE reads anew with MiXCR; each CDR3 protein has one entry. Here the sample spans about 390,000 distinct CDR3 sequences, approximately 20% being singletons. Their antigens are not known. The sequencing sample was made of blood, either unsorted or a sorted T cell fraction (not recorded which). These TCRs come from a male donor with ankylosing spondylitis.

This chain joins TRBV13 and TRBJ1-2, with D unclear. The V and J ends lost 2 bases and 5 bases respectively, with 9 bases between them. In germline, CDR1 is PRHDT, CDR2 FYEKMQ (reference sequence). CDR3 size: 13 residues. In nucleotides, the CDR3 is TGTGCCAGCAGCTTAAGGGTACCTTATGGCTACACCTTC. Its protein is CASSLRVPYGYTF.

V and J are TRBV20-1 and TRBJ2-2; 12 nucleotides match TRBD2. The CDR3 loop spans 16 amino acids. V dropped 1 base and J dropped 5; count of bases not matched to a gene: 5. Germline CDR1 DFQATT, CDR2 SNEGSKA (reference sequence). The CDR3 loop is CSARASGRAQTGELFF. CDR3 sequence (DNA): TGCAGTGCTAGAGCTAGCGGGAGGGCCCAAACCGGGGAGCTGTTTTTT.

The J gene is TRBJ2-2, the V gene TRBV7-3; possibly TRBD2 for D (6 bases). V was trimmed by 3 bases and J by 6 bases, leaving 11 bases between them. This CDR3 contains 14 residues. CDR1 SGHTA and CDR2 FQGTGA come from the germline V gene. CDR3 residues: CASSLGREPGELFF. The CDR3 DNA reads TGTGCCAGCAGCTTGGGTCGGGAGCCCGGGGAGCTGTTTTTT.

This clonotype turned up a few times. CDR3 amino acids: CASSLVAAIYNEQFF. The CDR3 coding sequence is TGTGCCAGCAGCTTAGTGGCAGCTATCTACAATGAGCAGTTCTTC. The chain is built from TRBV11-2 and TRBJ2-1; D not resolved. From germline, CDR1 is SGHAT and CDR2 FQNNGV. V was clipped by 1 base and J by 3 bases, with 10 bases between them. The CDR3 runs to 15 residues.

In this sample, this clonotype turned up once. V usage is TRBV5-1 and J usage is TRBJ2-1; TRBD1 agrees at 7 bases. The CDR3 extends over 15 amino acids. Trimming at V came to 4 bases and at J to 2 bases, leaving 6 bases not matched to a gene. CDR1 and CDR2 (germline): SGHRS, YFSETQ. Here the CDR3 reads CASSTQGQAYNEQFF. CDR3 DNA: TGCGCCAGCAGCACACAGGGGCAAGCCTACAATGAGCAGTTCTTC. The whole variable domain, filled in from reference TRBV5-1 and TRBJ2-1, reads KAGVTQTPRYLIKTRGQQVTLSCSPISGHRSVSWYQQTPGQGLQFLFEYFSETQRNKGNFPGRFSGRQFSNSRSEMNVSTLELGDSALYLCASSTQGQAYNEQFFGPGTRLTVL.

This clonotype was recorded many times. DNA for the CDR3: TGCAGCGTGATTGGCCAAGAGACCCAGTACTTC. Residues: CSVIGQETQYF. The chain couples TRBV29-1 to TRBJ2-5; D unresolved. Germline V gives CDR1 SQVTM, CDR2 ANQGSEA. The CDR3 length is 11 residues. V lost 6 bases and J lost 1, with 6 bases in between.

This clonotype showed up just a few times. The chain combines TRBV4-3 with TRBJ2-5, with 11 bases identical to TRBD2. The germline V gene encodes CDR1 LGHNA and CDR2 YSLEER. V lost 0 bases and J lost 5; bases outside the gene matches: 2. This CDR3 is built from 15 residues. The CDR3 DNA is TGCGCCAGCAGCCAAGAGACTAGCGGGACGGAGACCCAGTACTTC. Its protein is CASSQETSGTETQYF.

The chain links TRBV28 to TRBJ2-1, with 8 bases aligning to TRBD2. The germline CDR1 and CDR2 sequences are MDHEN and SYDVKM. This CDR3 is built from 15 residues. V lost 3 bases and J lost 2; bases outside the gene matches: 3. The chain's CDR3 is CASSFPGRAYNEQFF. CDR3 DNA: TGTGCCAGCAGTTTCCCCGGGAGGGCCTACAATGAGCAGTTCTTC. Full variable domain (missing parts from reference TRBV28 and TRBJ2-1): DVKVTQSSRYLVKRTGEKVFLECVQDMDHENMFWYRQDPGLGLRLIYFSYDVKMKEKGDIPEGYSVSREKKERFSLILESASTNQTSMYLCASSFPGRAYNEQFFGPGTRLTVL.

The CDR3 is CASRSDNGAYNEQFF. The CDR3, as DNA: TGTGCCAGCAGATCGGACAATGGTGCCTACAATGAGCAGTTCTTC. This sequence joins TRBV2 and TRBJ2-1, with D perhaps TRBD1 (5 bases). V lost 6 bases to trimming and J lost 2 bases, with 14 bases between them. The CDR3 has 15 residues. Germline V CDR1 and CDR2: SNHLY, FYNNEI.

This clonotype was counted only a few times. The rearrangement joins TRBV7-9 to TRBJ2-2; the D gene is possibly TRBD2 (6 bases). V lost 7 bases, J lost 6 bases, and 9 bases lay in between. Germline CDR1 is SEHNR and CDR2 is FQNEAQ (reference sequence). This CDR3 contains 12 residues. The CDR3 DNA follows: TGTGCCAGCAAACGACTAGCCGGGGAGCTGTTTTTT. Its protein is CASKRLAGELFF.

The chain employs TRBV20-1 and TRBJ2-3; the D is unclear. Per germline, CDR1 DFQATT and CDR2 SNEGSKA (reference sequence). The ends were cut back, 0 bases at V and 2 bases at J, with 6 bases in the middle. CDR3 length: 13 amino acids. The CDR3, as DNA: TGCAGTGCTAGAGATTGGGCCACAGATACGCAGTATTTT. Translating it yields CSARDWATDTQYF.

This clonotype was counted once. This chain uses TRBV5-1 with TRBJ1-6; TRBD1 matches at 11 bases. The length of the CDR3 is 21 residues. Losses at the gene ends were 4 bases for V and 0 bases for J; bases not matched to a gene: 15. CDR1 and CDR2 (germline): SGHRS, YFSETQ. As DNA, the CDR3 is TGCGCCAGCAGCAGAGACAGAGGATGGACAGGGGGCGCCTCCTATAATTCACCCCTCCACTTT. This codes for CASSRDRGWTGGASYNSPLHF.

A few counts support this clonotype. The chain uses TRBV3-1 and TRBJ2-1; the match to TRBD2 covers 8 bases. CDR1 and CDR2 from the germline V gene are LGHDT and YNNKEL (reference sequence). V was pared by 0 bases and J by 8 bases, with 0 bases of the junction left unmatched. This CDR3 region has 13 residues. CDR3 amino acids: CASSQDGRDEQFF. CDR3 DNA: TGTGCCAGCAGCCAAGACGGGAGGGATGAGCAGTTCTTC.

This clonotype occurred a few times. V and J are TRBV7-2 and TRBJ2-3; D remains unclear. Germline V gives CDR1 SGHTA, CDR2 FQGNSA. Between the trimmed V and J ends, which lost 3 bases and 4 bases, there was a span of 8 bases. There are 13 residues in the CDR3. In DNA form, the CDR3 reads TGTGCCAGCAGCTTGCTTGGGTCAGATACGCAGTATTTT. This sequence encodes CASSLLGSDTQYF.

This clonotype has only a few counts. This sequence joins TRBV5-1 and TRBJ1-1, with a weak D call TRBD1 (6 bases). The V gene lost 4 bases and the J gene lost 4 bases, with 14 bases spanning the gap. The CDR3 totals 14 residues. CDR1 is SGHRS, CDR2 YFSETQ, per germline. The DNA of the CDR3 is TGCGCCAGCAGCGTAGCACCAGGGGCCACTGAAGCTTTCTTT. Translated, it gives CASSVAPGATEAFF.

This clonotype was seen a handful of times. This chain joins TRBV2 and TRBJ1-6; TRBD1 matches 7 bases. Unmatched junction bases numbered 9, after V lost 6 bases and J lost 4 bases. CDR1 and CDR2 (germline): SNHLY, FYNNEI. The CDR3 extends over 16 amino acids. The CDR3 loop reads CASRTTGDPYNSPLHF. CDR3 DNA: TGTGCCAGCAGAACCACAGGGGACCCTTATAATTCACCCCTCCACTTT. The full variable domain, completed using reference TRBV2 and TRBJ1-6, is EPEVTQTPSHQVTQMGQEVILRCVPISNHLYFYWYRQILGQKVEFLVSFYNNEISEKSEIFDDQFSVERPDGSNFTLKIRSTKLEDSAMYFCASRTTGDPYNSPLHFGNGTRLTVT.

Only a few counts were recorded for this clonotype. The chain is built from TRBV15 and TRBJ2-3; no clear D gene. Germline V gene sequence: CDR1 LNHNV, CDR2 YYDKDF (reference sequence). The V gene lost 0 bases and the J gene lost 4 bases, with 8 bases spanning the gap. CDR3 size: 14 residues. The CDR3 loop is CATSRDEYPDTQYF. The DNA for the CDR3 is TGTGCCACCAGCAGAGATGAGTATCCAGATACGCAGTATTTT.

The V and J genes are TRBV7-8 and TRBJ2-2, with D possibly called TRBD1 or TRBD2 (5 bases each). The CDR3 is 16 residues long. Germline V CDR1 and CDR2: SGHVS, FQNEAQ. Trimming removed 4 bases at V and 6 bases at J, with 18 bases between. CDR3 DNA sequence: TGTGCCAGCAGCTCCCGGGGCGATGAAGGTCCCGGGGAGCTGTTTTTT. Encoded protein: CASSSRGDEGPGELFF.

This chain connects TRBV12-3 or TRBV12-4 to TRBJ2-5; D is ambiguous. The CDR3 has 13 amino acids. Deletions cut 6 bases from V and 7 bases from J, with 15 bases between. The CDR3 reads CASSPVDLGTQYF. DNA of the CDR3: TGTGCCAGCAGCCCGGTCGACCTAGGGACCCAGTACTTC.

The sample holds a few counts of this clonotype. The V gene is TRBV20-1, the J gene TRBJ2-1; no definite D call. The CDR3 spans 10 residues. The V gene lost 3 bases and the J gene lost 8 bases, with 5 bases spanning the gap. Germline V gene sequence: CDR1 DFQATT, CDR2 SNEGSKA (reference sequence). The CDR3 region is CSASGYEQFF. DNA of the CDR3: TGCAGTGCTAGCGGGTATGAGCAGTTCTTC.